These 30 T cell receptor beta chains were sequenced from one sample in a study of blood T cells in healthy people across ages. Then a second PCR, running roughly 7 to 11 cycles, was carried out with a sample-barcoded 5' primer and a J-beta primer mix. Via MiXCR, TCRdb re-called the 5' RACE reads, giving one row per CDR3 protein. The sample has about 1.4 million distinct CDR3 sequences; roughly 64% are singletons. The source material was blood. These receptors were collected from a young man in good health.

The chain has TRBV12-3 or TRBV12-4 and TRBJ2-3; D gene ambiguous. Trimming stripped 6 bases from V and 2 bases from J, with 6 bases between. This CDR3 comprises 12 residues. The DNA of the CDR3 is TGTGCCAGCAGACTTTTCACAGATACGCAGTATTTT. Translated, it gives CASRLFTDTQYF.

This clonotype has more than one count but fewer than ten. The chain employs TRBV29-1 and TRBJ1-2; D is ambiguous. Trimming stripped 5 bases from V and 2 bases from J, with 15 bases between. The CDR3 totals 14 residues. Per the germline V gene, CDR1 is SQVTM and CDR2 is ANQGSEA. For the CDR3, the DNA is TGCAGCGTTATCCTTACGGATGCAAACTATGGCTACACCTTC. Protein product: CSVILTDANYGYTF.

The genes are TRBV9 and TRBJ2-5; 8 bases line up with TRBD2. The germline V gene encodes CDR1 SGDLS and CDR2 YYNGEE. After removal of 4 bases from V and 3 bases from J, the junction contained 8 bases not matched to a gene. CDR3 length: 15 amino acids. The CDR3 spells CASSSLGSGKETQYF. CDR3 DNA sequence: TGTGCCAGCAGCTCGTTGGGTAGCGGGAAAGAGACCCAGTACTTC.

The rearrangement joins TRBV7-2 to TRBJ2-7, with no clear D. Germline CDR1 reads SGHTA; CDR2 reads FQGNSA. This CDR3 is 15 amino acids long. Trimming removed 2 bases from V and 5 bases from J, with 16 bases in between. The CDR3 DNA sequence: TGTGCCAGCAGCTTAAGTCTGCGGATCCGCGACGAGCAGTACTTC. Its translation is CASSLSLRIRDEQYF.

This clonotype was detected only a few times. The rearrangement uses TRBV10-3 and TRBJ2-7; maybe TRBD1 (6 bases). With 6 bases removed from V and 2 bases from J, the gap between germline ends came to 17 bases. The CDR3 covers 15 residues. Germline V gene sequence: CDR1 ENHRY, CDR2 SYGVKD. This chain's CDR3 is CAIRPQGSVTYEQYF. The CDR3 bases are TGTGCCATCAGACCACAGGGATCGGTTACCTACGAGCAGTACTTC.

This clonotype was observed a few times. The V and J genes are TRBV4-1 and TRBJ1-5; possibly TRBD1 for D (6 bases). Germline V gene sequence: CDR1 MGHRA, CDR2 YSYEKL. V was trimmed by 3 bases and J by 2 bases, leaving 8 bases between them. There are 14 residues in the CDR3. The CDR3 sequence: CASSHRGGNQPQHF. CDR3 DNA: TGCGCCAGCAGCCACAGGGGAGGCAATCAGCCCCAGCATTTT.

Only a few counts were recorded for this clonotype. V gene TRBV10-3 combines with J gene TRBJ2-7; 7 bases are a match to TRBD2. The CDR3 contains 15 residues. Germline values: CDR1 ENHRY, CDR2 SYGVKD. Trimming removed 2 bases from V and 7 bases from J; junction bases left unmatched: 11. CDR3 region: CAISEKGRALGEQYF. CDR3 sequence (DNA): TGTGCCATCAGTGAGAAAGGGAGGGCCCTTGGGGAGCAGTACTTC.

The table lists this clonotype with a few counts. The chain combines TRBV27 with TRBJ2-1; 7 bases fit TRBD2. Unmatched junction bases numbered 7, after V lost 0 bases and J lost 8 bases. The V gene's germline CDR1 is MNHEY and CDR2 SMNVEV (reference sequence). This CDR3 region has 15 residues. The CDR3 reads CASSLSAGAPDEQFF. For the CDR3, the DNA is TGTGCCAGCAGTTTATCGGCGGGAGCTCCGGATGAGCAGTTCTTC.

This chain links TRBV20-1 with TRBJ2-5, with D perhaps matching TRBD2 (5 bases). The germline CDR1 and CDR2 sequences are DFQATT and SNEGSKA (reference sequence). Deletions cut 6 bases from V and 4 bases from J, with 9 bases between. This CDR3 contains 11 residues. The CDR3: CSATRLETQYF. The CDR3 DNA follows: TGCAGTGCAACTAGACTAGAGACCCAGTACTTC.

This clonotype came up a few times. The chain uses TRBV5-1 and TRBJ2-1, with 9 bases identical to TRBD1. The CDR3 runs 16 residues. The J segment lost 7 bases and the V segment lost 0 bases, leaving 8 bases of the junction unmatched. Germline V gene lookup returns CDR1 SGHRS and CDR2 YFSETQ. The CDR3 sequence is CASSLGSSGTGNEQFF. CDR3 nucleotides: TGCGCCAGCAGCTTGGGGTCCTCCGGGACAGGGAATGAGCAGTTCTTC.

This chain connects TRBV20-1 to TRBJ2-3; 8 bases match TRBD2. This CDR3 is 15 amino acids long. CDR1 and CDR2 from the germline V gene are DFQATT and SNEGSKA (reference sequence). V lost 0 bases, J lost 2 bases, and 4 bases stayed unmatched. This CDR3 reads CSARDHGRDTDTQYF. CDR3 nucleotides: TGCAGTGCTAGAGATCACGGGAGGGACACAGATACGCAGTATTTT.

This clonotype was recorded a few times. The J gene is TRBJ2-7, the V gene TRBV25-1; no firm D call. This CDR3 has 13 amino acids. V was shortened by 3 bases and J by 0 bases, with 6 bases between the two germline ends. CDR1 and CDR2 (germline): MGHDK, SYGVNS. The CDR3 sequence is CASSDWDSYEQYF. In DNA form, the CDR3 reads TGTGCCAGCAGTGATTGGGACTCCTACGAGCAGTACTTC.

The CDR3 sequence: CASRRGEGRYEQYF. The CDR3 DNA reads as TGTGCCAGCCGGAGGGGTGAGGGGCGGTACGAGCAGTACTTC. This chain uses TRBV2 with TRBJ2-4, with D tentatively TRBD2 (6 bases). The better agreement between TRBJ2-7 and the DNA end casts doubt on the J call. Germline-derived CDR1 and CDR2 are SNHLY and FYNNEI. The CDR3 has 14 residues.

The chain links TRBV20-1 to TRBJ2-5; the match to TRBD2 covers 10 bases. CDR1 and CDR2 from the germline V gene are DFQATT and SNEGSKA (reference sequence). The CDR3 has 14 residues. V dropped 3 bases and J dropped 3; count of bases not matched to a gene: 4. The CDR3: CSARNLAGEETQYF. CDR3 in DNA: TGCAGTGCTAGGAACCTAGCGGGGGAAGAGACCCAGTACTTC.

This chain uses TRBV29-1 with TRBJ2-1, with 15 bases matching TRBD2. The J call may be wrong; the DNA end is better matched by TRBJ2-7. This CDR3 region has 16 residues. Per the germline V gene, CDR1 is SQVTM and CDR2 is ANQGSEA. The CDR3 nucleotides are TGCAGCGTTGTCACAGGGACCGGGACTAGCGGGAGGTGGCAGTACTTC. This gives the protein CSVVTGTGTSGRWQYF.

The chain employs TRBV7-9 and TRBJ1-2, with D possibly being TRBD1 (5 bases). The ends were cut back, 1 base at V and 3 bases at J, with 12 bases in the middle. The CDR3 sequence is 15 residues long. The germline V gene has CDR1 SEHNR and CDR2 FQNEAQ (reference sequence). CDR3 sequence: CASSLGRDGDYGYTF. CDR3 DNA: TGTGCCAGCAGCTTAGGCCGGGACGGGGACTATGGCTACACCTTC.

This clonotype was detected many times. The J gene is TRBJ2-1, the V gene TRBV20-1; 9 bases are a match to TRBD2. The CDR3 spans 16 residues. After removal of 0 bases from V and 9 bases from J, the junction contained 12 bases not matched to a gene. The germline CDR1 and CDR2 sequences are DFQATT and SNEGSKA (reference sequence). The CDR3 nucleotides are TGCAGTGCTAGAGATCACCAGCGGGGGGATTCCGGTGAGCAGTTCTTC. Its protein product is CSARDHQRGDSGEQFF.

This chain links TRBV5-1 with TRBJ2-1; 9 nucleotides align to TRBD2. The V segment lost 0 bases and the J segment 8 bases; nucleotides outside the gene matches: 15. Germline CDR1 and CDR2: SGHRS and YFSETQ. The CDR3 totals 18 residues. As DNA, the CDR3 is TGCGCCAGCAGCTTGGGTGGTAGCGGGAGAGCCTTTTTGGATGAGCAGTTCTTC. Translating it yields CASSLGGSGRAFLDEQFF.

This clonotype was seen once. This chain connects TRBV20-1 to TRBJ1-4; D is unresolved. CDR1 is DFQATT and CDR2 is SNEGSKA in the germline V gene (reference sequence). The CDR3 covers 14 residues. Trimming stripped 1 base from V and 8 bases from J, with 14 bases between. The CDR3 loop reads CSARVGSSSEKLFF. In nucleotides, the CDR3 is TGCAGTGCTAGAGTGGGGTCGTCGTCGGAAAAACTGTTTTTT.

V gene TRBV12-3 or TRBV12-4 combines with J gene TRBJ2-3; D is possibly TRBD1 (5 bases). V lost 7 bases and J lost 6, with 17 bases in between. CDR3 length equals 14 residues. CDR3 region: CASKGRVEMDTQYF. The CDR3, as DNA: TGTGCCAGCAAAGGCAGGGTAGAAATGGATACGCAGTATTTT.

The chain uses TRBV6-1 and TRBJ2-2, with TRBD2 matching 14 bases. Germline values: CDR1 MNHNS, CDR2 SASEGT. V shed 5 bases and J 6 bases; nucleotides not matched to a gene: 11. The CDR3 totals 18 residues. The CDR3 reads CASSLTERLAGGSGELFF. The DNA of the CDR3 is TGTGCCAGCAGTCTTACTGAAAGACTAGCGGGGGGGTCCGGGGAGCTGTTTTTT.

The V gene is TRBV29-1, the J gene TRBJ2-2; D unresolved. Trimming took 0 bases from V and 7 from J, leaving 6 bases between them. Germline V gene sequence: CDR1 SQVTM, CDR2 ANQGSEA. This CDR3 has 12 amino acids. The CDR3 nucleotides are TGCAGCGTTGAAGATCAAGGCGGGGAGCTGTTTTTT. Encoded protein: CSVEDQGGELFF.

This chain links TRBV7-2 with TRBJ1-1, with D uncertain. The CDR3 is made up of 12 amino acids. V lost 6 bases, J lost 4 bases, and 9 bases lay in between. Looked up from germline, CDR1 is SGHTA and CDR2 is FQGNSA. The CDR3 coding sequence is TGTGCCAGCAGGGCAACAGCCACTGAAGCTTTCTTT. Protein: CASRATATEAFF.

This clonotype was detected a few times. The chain uses TRBV19 and TRBJ1-1, with no clear D. The CDR3 spans 14 residues. Trimming cost V 6 bases and J 0 bases, with 11 bases left between them. CDR1 is LNHDA, CDR2 SQIVND, per germline (reference sequence). Written as DNA, the CDR3 is TGTGCCAGTAGGCTTAATACAGTGAACACTGAAGCTTTCTTT. It codes for CASRLNTVNTEAFF.

The chain has TRBV21-1 and TRBJ2-5; the table assigns TRBD1, which was not confirmed against the DNA. TRBV21-1 is a pseudogene locus. This CDR3 comprises 15 residues. CDR3 amino acids: CASTTSRTGMDEQYF. Here the CDR3 DNA reads TGTGCCAGTACAACCAGCCGGACAGGGATGGATGAGCAGTACTTC.

This clonotype was seen a few times. This chain links TRBV14 with TRBJ1-6; possible D gene TRBD1, 5 bases. CDR3 size: 14 residues. Trimming pared 1 base from V and 7 bases from J, leaving 8 bases between. Germline V gene sequence: CDR1 SGHDN, CDR2 FVKESK. The DNA of the CDR3 is TGTGCCAGCAGCCAAGGGTACAGGAATTCACCCCTCCACTTT. It encodes CASSQGYRNSPLHF.

In its sample, this clonotype was seen a few times. The chain has TRBV6-6 and TRBJ1-5; maybe TRBD1 (6 bases). The germline V and J ends were trimmed by 7 bases and 7 bases, with 20 bases remaining between them. This CDR3 has 15 residues. Germline CDR1 is MNHNY and CDR2 is SVGAGI (reference sequence). The CDR3 sequence is CASTYGGRGRQPQHF. The CDR3 DNA reads as TGTGCCAGCACCTACGGGGGCCGGGGGAGGCAGCCCCAGCATTTT.

The genes are TRBV7-9 and TRBJ1-3; D call uncertain. CDR3 length equals 15 residues. The V gene's germline CDR1 is SEHNR and CDR2 FQNEAQ (reference sequence). Between the trimmed V and J ends, which lost 3 bases and 0 bases, there was a span of 9 bases. Written as DNA, the CDR3 is TGTGCCAGCAGCTTCTCCAGCAACTCTGGAAACACCATATATTTT. Translation gives CASSFSSNSGNTIYF.

The chain links TRBV4-1 to TRBJ2-7, with D possibly called TRBD1 or TRBD2 (5 bases each). Per germline, CDR1 MGHRA and CDR2 YSYEKL. Trimming left V 0 bases short and J 6 bases short, with 12 bases between. The CDR3 sequence is 14 residues long. As DNA, the CDR3 is TGCGCCAGCAGCCAAGACATTTCAGGGACCGAGCAGTACTTC. Protein product: CASSQDISGTEQYF.

V gene TRBV11-2 combines with J gene TRBJ2-7, with D unclear. The CDR3 has 12 amino acids. The V end was cut by 5 bases, the J end by 6 bases, with 11 bases between. Germline CDR1 SGHAT, CDR2 FQNNGV. The CDR3 region is CASSPPSPEQYF. CDR3 DNA: TGTGCCAGCAGCCCACCCAGTCCCGAGCAGTACTTC.